These 24 T cell receptor beta chains were sequenced from one sample in a study of blood T cell repertoires in COVID-19. Method: immunoSEQ multiplex PCR; TCRdb's copy keeps in-frame clones and lacks some. The table shows under 200,000 clones, with roughly four fifths occurring only once. Sequencing was performed on peripheral blood. The receptors shown here come from an elderly woman with acute or convalescent COVID-19.

V usage is TRBV20-1 and J usage is TRBJ2-7; TRBD1 is a possible D gene (6 bases). Between the trimmed V and J ends, which lost 3 bases and 2 bases, there was a span of 8 bases. Germline CDR1 reads DFQATT; CDR2 reads SNEGSKA (reference sequence). The CDR3 extends over 12 amino acids. In DNA form, the CDR3 reads TGCAGTGCTAGTGACAGGACCTACGAGCAGTACTTC. Protein sequence: CSASDRTYEQYF.

The V call is TRBV6-5, the J call TRBJ2-5; 10 bases match TRBD2. Germline CDR1 and CDR2: MNHEY and SVGAGI. V trimming: 7 bases; J trimming: 5 bases; junction bases outside the gene matches: 10. The CDR3 is 15 residues long. The CDR3 is CASTPPGSGRETQYF. The CDR3 DNA reads as TGTGCCAGCACCCCCCCGGGTAGCGGGAGGGAGACCCAGTACTTC.

The gene calls are TRBV5-1 and TRBJ2-1; 7 bases are a match to TRBD1. The CDR3 sequence is 17 residues long. V shed 1 base and J 8 bases; nucleotides not matched to a gene: 15. Germline CDR1 is SGHRS and CDR2 is YFSETQ. The CDR3 protein is CASSLTGETTGYHEQFF. In DNA, the CDR3 is TGCGCCAGCAGCTTGACAGGGGAAACCACGGGTTACCATGAGCAGTTCTTC.

The chain combines TRBV12-3 or TRBV12-4 with TRBJ1-3; a possible D gene is TRBD1 (6 bases). This CDR3 is 12 amino acids long. Deletions cut 5 bases from V and 4 bases from J, with 6 bases between. Written as DNA, the CDR3 is TGTGCCAGCAGTACAGGGGGAAACACCATATATTTT. Amino acids: CASSTGGNTIYF.

V usage is TRBV7-2 and J usage is TRBJ2-1; maybe TRBD2 (6 bases). V lost 1 base, J lost 5 bases, and 12 bases lay in between. The CDR3 consists of 15 residues. Germline V CDR1 and CDR2: SGHTA, FQGNSA. The CDR3 region is CASSLVFRENNEQFF. The CDR3 nucleotides read TGTGCCAGCAGCTTAGTGTTCCGGGAGAACAATGAGCAGTTCTTC. Looking up the rest from reference TRBV7-2 and TRBJ2-1 gives the full variable domain: GAGVSQSPSNKVTEKGKDVELRCDPISGHTALYWYRQSLGQGLEFLIYFQGNSAPDKSGLPSDRFSAERTGGSVSTLTIQRTQQEDSAVYLCASSLVFRENNEQFFGPGTRLTVL.

The chain joins TRBV2 to TRBJ1-4; TRBD1 might be the D (5 bases). CDR3 length equals 14 residues. Germline-derived CDR1 and CDR2 are SNHLY and FYNNEI. The germline V and J ends were trimmed by 6 bases and 7 bases, with 15 bases remaining between them. The CDR3 loop reads CASSTGDGFEKLFF. As DNA, the CDR3 is TGTGCCAGCAGCACAGGAGACGGTTTTGAAAAACTGTTTTTT.

This clone came up a few times. CDR3 sequence reads: CASSLYGLGRGNTIYF. CDR3 sequence (DNA): TGTGCCAGCAGTTTATATGGACTCGGACGCGGAAACACCATATATTTT. This sequence joins TRBV28 and TRBJ1-3; D unclear. The CDR3 consists of 16 residues. Deletions cut 1 base from V and 4 bases from J, with 14 bases between. The germline V gene encodes CDR1 MDHEN and CDR2 SYDVKM.

The chain has TRBV5-4 and TRBJ2-5; a possible D gene is TRBD1 (6 bases). V was shortened by 4 bases and J by 5 bases, with 12 bases between the two germline ends. The length of the CDR3 is 13 residues. Looked up from germline, CDR1 is SGHNT and CDR2 is YYREEE (reference sequence). The CDR3 region is CASSIGQRETQYF. The CDR3 DNA reads as TGTGCCAGCAGCATCGGACAGAGGGAGACCCAGTACTTC.

The sample holds a few counts of this clone. The V call is TRBV2, the J call TRBJ1-1, with a tentative D call TRBD1 (5 bases). Trimming shortened V by 10 bases and J by 6 bases, and 21 bases separated the two germline ends. Germline CDR1 SNHLY, CDR2 FYNNEI. The CDR3 runs 14 residues. The CDR3 DNA sequence: TGTGCCACGAGCTATGGGGCGCGGGGCTCTGAAGCTTTCTTT. This sequence encodes CATSYGARGSEAFF.

This chain connects TRBV9 to TRBJ2-2, with D maybe TRBD1 (5 bases). V lost 0 bases, J lost 6 bases, and 15 bases lay in between. Germline values: CDR1 SGDLS, CDR2 YYNGEE. The CDR3 is 16 residues long. The CDR3 DNA sequence: TGTGCCAGCAGCGTAGGGGCAGGGCTTACACCCGGGGAGCTGTTTTTT. The encoded protein is CASSVGAGLTPGELFF.

The CDR3 sequence: CASSPRDIMNTEAFF. The CDR3 DNA follows: TGTGCCAGCTCACCAAGGGACATCATGAACACTGAAGCTTTCTTT. This sequence joins TRBV18 and TRBJ1-1, with D possibly being TRBD1 (6 bases). V gave up 2 bases and J gave up 0 bases, with 10 bases separating them. Per germline, CDR1 KGHSH and CDR2 LQKENI. The CDR3 extends over 15 amino acids.

The chain uses TRBV7-9 and TRBJ1-6, with TRBD1 matching over 7 bases. The V segment lost 3 bases and the J segment 5 bases; nucleotides outside the gene matches: 7. The germline V gene encodes CDR1 SEHNR and CDR2 FQNEAQ (reference sequence). The CDR3 has 16 residues. Here the CDR3 DNA reads TGTGCCAGCAGCTTCGACACAACAGGGGATAATTCACCCCTCCACTTT. It specifies CASSFDTTGDNSPLHF.

This rearrangement joins TRBV19 to TRBJ1-1, with TRBD1 matching over 10 bases. The CDR3 extends over 15 amino acids. Germline-derived CDR1 and CDR2 are LNHDA and SQIVND (reference sequence). V trimming: 2 bases; J trimming: 4 bases; junction bases outside the gene matches: 4. CDR3 sequence (DNA): TGTGCCAGTAGTATACCACGGACAGGGGGCACTGAAGCTTTCTTT. It translates to CASSIPRTGGTEAFF.

The chain is built from TRBV5-1 and TRBJ1-5; 7 bases agree with TRBD1. The CDR3 has 15 amino acids. The germline V gene encodes CDR1 SGHRS and CDR2 YFSETQ. V lost 0 bases to trimming and J lost 3 bases; unmatched junction nucleotides: 3. CDR3 sequence: CASSLGGQPNQPQHF. For the CDR3, the DNA is TGCGCCAGCAGCTTGGGGGGACAGCCCAATCAGCCCCAGCATTTT.

CDR3: CASTPTPLNYGYTF. DNA of the CDR3: TGTGCCAGCACCCCAACACCTTTAAACTATGGCTACACCTTC. The genes are TRBV2 and TRBJ1-2; D gene unclear. Trimming left V 7 bases short and J 2 bases short, with 14 bases between. This CDR3 spans 14 amino acids. Germline V gene lookup returns CDR1 SNHLY and CDR2 FYNNEI.

The CDR3 DNA reads as TGTGCCAGCAGCTTAGTATCTGCAGAGAACACTGAAGCTTTCTTT. Encoded protein: CASSLVSAENTEAFF. The gene calls are TRBV11-2 and TRBJ1-1; no clear D gene. This CDR3 comprises 15 residues. Looked up from germline, CDR1 is SGHAT and CDR2 is FQNNGV. V gave up 1 base and J gave up 1 base, with 10 bases separating them.

The chain employs TRBV6-5 and TRBJ1-2; 10 nucleotides agree with TRBD1. CDR1 is MNHEY, CDR2 SVGAGI, per germline. V shed 7 bases, J shed 6 bases, and the junction held 5 bases outside the gene matches. There are 13 residues in the CDR3. The CDR3 DNA is TGTGCCAGCAACGACAGGGGGCGTAATGGCTACACCTTC. This encodes CASNDRGRNGYTF.

This clone was counted a few times. The V call is TRBV30, the J call TRBJ2-3, with 12 bases aligning to TRBD2. J was trimmed by 2 bases and V by 5 bases; bases with no gene match: 2. Germline CDR1 and CDR2: GTSNPN and SVGIG (reference sequence). The CDR3 covers 14 residues. CDR3 in amino acids: CAWGLAGFTDTQYF. The CDR3 bases are TGTGCCTGGGGACTAGCGGGATTCACAGATACGCAGTATTTT.

V gene TRBV7-9 combines with J gene TRBJ2-7, with 8 bases fitting TRBD2. The length of the CDR3 is 15 residues. Germline CDR1 and CDR2: SEHNR and FQNEAQ (reference sequence). With 6 bases clipped from V and 1 base from J, the junction kept 8 bases outside the gene matches. This chain's CDR3 is CASSPSAGASYEQYF. CDR3 DNA sequence: TGTGCCAGCAGTCCCTCAGCGGGGGCGTCCTACGAGCAGTACTTC.

The chain recombines TRBV24-1 with TRBJ1-5, with D possibly TRBD1 on 6 matching bases. Germline CDR1 and CDR2: KGHDR and SFDVKD. This CDR3 has 14 residues. The V gene lost 3 bases and the J gene lost 2 bases, with 7 bases spanning the gap. The CDR3 loop is CATSDPGGNQPQHF. CDR3 coding DNA: TGTGCCACCAGTGATCCAGGGGGCAATCAGCCCCAGCATTTT.

The chain carries TRBV5-4 and TRBJ1-2; TRBD1 matches at 8 bases. The germline V gene has CDR1 SGHNT and CDR2 YYREEE (reference sequence). This CDR3 contains 14 residues. V lost 3 bases to trimming and J lost 5 bases; unmatched junction nucleotides: 6. The CDR3: CASSSGQGRYGYTF. Here the CDR3 DNA reads TGTGCCAGCAGCTCAGGACAGGGAAGGTATGGCTACACCTTC.

This clone appeared once. This chain joins TRBV27 and TRBJ2-7; the D gene is possibly TRBD2 (6 bases). Trimming removed 5 bases at V and 3 bases at J, with 11 bases between. Germline loops: CDR1 MNHEY, CDR2 SMNVEV (reference sequence). CDR3 length: 13 residues. The CDR3 loop is CASSPLTSYEQYF. In nucleotides, the CDR3 is TGTGCCAGCAGTCCCCTGACTAGCTACGAGCAGTACTTC.

The chain is built from TRBV5-1 and TRBJ2-6; unclear D gene. CDR1 SGHRS and CDR2 YFSETQ come from the germline V gene. Between the trimmed V and J ends, which lost 3 bases and 0 bases, there was a span of 7 bases. This CDR3 is built from 15 residues. The CDR3, as DNA: TGCGCCAGCAGCTCCCCGGGCTCTGGGGCCAACGTCCTGACTTTC. Its protein product is CASSSPGSGANVLTF. Complete variable domain (other parts from reference TRBV5-1 and TRBJ2-6): KAGVTQTPRYLIKTRGQQVTLSCSPISGHRSVSWYQQTPGQGLQFLFEYFSETQRNKGNFPGRFSGRQFSNSRSEMNVSTLELGDSALYLCASSSPGSGANVLTFGAGSRLTVL.

The chain carries TRBV11-2 and TRBJ1-4, with a weak D call TRBD1 (5 bases). Deletions cut 1 base from V and 8 bases from J, with 11 bases between. CDR1 is SGHAT, CDR2 FQNNGV, per germline. The length of the CDR3 is 14 residues. In DNA, the CDR3 is TGTGCCAGCAGCTTAGGGCAGGGTCGGGAAAAACTGTTTTTT. It translates to CASSLGQGREKLFF.